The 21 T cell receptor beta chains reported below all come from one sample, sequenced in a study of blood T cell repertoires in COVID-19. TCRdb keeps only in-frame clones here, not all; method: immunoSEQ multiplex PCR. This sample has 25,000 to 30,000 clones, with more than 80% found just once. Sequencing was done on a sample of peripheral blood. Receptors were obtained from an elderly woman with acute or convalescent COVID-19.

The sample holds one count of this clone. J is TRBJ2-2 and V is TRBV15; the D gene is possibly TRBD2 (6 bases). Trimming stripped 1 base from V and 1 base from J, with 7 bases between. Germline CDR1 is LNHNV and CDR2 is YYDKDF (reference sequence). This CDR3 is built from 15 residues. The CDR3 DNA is TGTGCCACCAGCAGAGGCGGGATGAACACCGGGGAGCTGTTTTTT. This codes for CATSRGGMNTGELFF.

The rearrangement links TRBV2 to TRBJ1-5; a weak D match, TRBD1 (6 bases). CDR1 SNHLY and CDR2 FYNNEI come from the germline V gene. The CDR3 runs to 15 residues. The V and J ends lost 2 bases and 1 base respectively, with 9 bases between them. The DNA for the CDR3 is TGTGCCAGCAGTGAAAGGGGGTTGAGCAATCAGCCCCAGCATTTT. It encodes CASSERGLSNQPQHF.

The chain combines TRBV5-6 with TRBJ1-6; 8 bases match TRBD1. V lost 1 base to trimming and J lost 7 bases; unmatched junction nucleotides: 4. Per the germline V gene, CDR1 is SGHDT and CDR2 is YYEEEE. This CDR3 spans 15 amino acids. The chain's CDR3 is CASSLRQGQNSPLHF. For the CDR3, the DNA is TGTGCCAGCAGCTTGAGACAGGGGCAGAATTCACCCCTCCACTTT.

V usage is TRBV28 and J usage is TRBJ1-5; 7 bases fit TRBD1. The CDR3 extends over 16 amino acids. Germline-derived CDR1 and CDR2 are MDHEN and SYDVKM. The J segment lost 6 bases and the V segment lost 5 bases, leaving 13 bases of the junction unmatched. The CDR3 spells CASSPPHHRGRQPQHF. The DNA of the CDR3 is TGTGCCAGCAGTCCACCGCACCACAGGGGACGTCAGCCCCAGCATTTT. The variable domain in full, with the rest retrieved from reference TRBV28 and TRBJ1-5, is DVKVTQSSRYLVKRTGEKVFLECVQDMDHENMFWYRQDPGLGLRLIYFSYDVKMKEKGDIPEGYSVSREKKERFSLILESASTNQTSMYLCASSPPHHRGRQPQHFGDGTRLSIL.

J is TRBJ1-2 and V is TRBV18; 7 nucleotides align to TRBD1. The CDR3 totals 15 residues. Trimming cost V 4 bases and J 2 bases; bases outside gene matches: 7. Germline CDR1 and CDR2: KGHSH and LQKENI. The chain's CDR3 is CASSQKNRGNYGYTF. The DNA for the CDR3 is TGTGCCAGCTCACAAAAAAACAGGGGAAACTATGGCTACACCTTC.

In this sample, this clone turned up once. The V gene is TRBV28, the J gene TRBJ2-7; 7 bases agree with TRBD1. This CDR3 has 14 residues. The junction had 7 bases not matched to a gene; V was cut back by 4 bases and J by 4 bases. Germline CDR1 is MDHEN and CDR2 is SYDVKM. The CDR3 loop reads CASSSPGQSYEQYF. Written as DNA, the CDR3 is TGTGCCAGCAGTTCCCCGGGACAGTCATACGAGCAGTACTTC.

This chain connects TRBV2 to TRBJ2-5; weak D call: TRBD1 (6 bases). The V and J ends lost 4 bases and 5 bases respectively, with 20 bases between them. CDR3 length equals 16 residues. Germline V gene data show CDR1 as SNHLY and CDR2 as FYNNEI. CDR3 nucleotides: TGTGCCAGCAGTGGGACAGCGAGGGTGACGGGGGAGACCCAGTACTTC. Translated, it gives CASSGTARVTGETQYF.

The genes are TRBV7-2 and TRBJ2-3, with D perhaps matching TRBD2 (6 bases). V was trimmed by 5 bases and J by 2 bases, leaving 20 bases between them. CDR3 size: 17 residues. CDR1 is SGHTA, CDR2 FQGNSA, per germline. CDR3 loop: CASSPRWAGKITDTQYF. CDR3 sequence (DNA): TGTGCCAGCAGCCCCAGGTGGGCGGGGAAGATCACAGATACGCAGTATTTT. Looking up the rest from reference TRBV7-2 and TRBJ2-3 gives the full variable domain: GAGVSQSPSNKVTEKGKDVELRCDPISGHTALYWYRQSLGQGLEFLIYFQGNSAPDKSGLPSDRFSAERTGGSVSTLTIQRTQQEDSAVYLCASSPRWAGKITDTQYFGPGTRLTVL.

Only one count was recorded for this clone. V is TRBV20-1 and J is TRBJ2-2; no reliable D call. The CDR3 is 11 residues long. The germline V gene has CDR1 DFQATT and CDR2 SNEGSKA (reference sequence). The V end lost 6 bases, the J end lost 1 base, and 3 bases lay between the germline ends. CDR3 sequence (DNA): TGCAGTGCCCAGAACACCGGGGAGCTGTTTTTT. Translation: CSAQNTGELFF.

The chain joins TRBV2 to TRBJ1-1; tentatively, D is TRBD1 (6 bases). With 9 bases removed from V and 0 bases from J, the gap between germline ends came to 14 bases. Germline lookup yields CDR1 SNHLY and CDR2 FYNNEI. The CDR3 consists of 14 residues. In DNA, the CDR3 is TGTGCCAGGTCTAAGGGGACACTGAACACTGAAGCTTTCTTT. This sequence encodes CARSKGTLNTEAFF.

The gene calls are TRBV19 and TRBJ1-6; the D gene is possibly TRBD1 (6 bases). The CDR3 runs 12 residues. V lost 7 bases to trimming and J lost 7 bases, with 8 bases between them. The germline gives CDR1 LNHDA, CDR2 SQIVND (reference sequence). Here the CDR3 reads CASTQGNSPLHF. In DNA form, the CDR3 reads TGTGCCAGTACACAGGGAAATTCACCCCTCCACTTT. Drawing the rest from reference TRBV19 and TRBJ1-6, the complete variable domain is DGGITQSPKYLFRKEGQNVTLSCEQNLNHDAMYWYRQDPGQGLRLIYYSQIVNDFQKGDIAEGYSVSREKKESFPLTVTSAQKNPTAFYLCASTQGNSPLHFGNGTRLTVT.

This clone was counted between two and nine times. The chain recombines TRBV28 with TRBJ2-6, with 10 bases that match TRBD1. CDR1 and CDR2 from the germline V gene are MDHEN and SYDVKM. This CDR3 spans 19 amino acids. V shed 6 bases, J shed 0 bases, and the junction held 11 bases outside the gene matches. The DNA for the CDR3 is TGTGCCAGCAGATCCGGGACAGGGGATGAATACTCTGGGGCCAACGTCCTGACTTTC. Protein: CASRSGTGDEYSGANVLTF.

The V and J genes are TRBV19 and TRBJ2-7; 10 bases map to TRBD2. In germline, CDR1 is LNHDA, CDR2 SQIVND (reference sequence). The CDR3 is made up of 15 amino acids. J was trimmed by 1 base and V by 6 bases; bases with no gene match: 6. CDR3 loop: CASSPLAGVSYEQYF. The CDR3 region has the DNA TGTGCCAGTAGCCCTCTAGCGGGGGTGTCCTACGAGCAGTACTTC.

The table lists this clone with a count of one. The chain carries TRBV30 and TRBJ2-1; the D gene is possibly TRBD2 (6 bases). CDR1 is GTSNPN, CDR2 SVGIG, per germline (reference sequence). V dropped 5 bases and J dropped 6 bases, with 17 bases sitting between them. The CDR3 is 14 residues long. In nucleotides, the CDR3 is TGTGCCTGGGGCGGAGGGCTAGCACCCAATGAGCAGTTCTTC. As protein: CAWGGGLAPNEQFF.

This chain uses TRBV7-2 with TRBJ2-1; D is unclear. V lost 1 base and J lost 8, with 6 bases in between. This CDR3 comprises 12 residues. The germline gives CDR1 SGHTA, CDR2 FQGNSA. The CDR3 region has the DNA TGTGCCAGCAGCTTAGATTTCTATGAGCAGTTCTTC. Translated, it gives CASSLDFYEQFF.

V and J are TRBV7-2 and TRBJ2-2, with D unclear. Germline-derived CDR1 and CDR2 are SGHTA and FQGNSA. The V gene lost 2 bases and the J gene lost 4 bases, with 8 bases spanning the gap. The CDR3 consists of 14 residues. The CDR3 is CASSLSRLTGELFF. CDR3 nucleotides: TGTGCCAGCAGCTTAAGCCGACTCACCGGGGAGCTGTTTTTT.

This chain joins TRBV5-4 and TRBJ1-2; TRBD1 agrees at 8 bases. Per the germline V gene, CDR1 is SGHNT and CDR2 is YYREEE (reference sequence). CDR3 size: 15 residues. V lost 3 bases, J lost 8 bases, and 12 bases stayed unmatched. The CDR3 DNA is TGTGCCAGCAGCTCCCAGGACAGGGCCCGAGGAGGCTACACCTTC. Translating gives CASSSQDRARGGYTF.

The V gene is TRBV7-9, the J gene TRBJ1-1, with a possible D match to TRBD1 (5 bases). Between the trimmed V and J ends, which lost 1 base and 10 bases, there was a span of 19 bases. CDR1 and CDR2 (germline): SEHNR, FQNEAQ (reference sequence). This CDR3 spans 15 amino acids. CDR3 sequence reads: CASSLVGEGPKRAFF. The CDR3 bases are TGTGCCAGCAGCTTAGTGGGGGAGGGCCCAAAGAGAGCTTTCTTT. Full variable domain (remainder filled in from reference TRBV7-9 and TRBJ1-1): DTGVSQNPRHKITKRGQNVTFRCDPISEHNRLYWYRQTLGQGPEFLTYFQNEAQLEKSRLLSDRFSAERPKGSFSTLEIQRTEQGDSAMYLCASSLVGEGPKRAFFGQGTRLTVV.

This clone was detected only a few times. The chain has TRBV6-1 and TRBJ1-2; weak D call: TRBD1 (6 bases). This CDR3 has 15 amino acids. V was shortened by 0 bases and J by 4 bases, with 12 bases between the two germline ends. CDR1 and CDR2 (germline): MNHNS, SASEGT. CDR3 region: CASSEALQGSYGYTF. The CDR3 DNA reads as TGTGCCAGCAGTGAAGCGCTGCAGGGGAGCTATGGCTACACCTTC.

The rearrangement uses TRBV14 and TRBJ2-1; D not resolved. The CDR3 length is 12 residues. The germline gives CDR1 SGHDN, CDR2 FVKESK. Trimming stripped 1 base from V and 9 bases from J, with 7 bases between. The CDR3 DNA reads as TGTGCCAGCAGCCAAGTGTTTAGTGAGCAGTTCTTC. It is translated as CASSQVFSEQFF. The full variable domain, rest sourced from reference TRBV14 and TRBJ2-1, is EAGVTQFPSHSVIEKGQTVTLRCDPISGHDNLYWYRRVMGKEIKFLLHFVKESKQDESGMPNNRFLAERTGGTYSTLKVQPAELEDSGVYFCASSQVFSEQFFGPGTRLTVL.

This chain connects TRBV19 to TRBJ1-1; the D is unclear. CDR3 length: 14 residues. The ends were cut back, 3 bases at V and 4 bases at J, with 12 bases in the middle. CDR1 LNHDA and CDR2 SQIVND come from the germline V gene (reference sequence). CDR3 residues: CASSIQRVGTEAFF. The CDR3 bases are TGTGCCAGTAGTATCCAGAGGGTCGGCACTGAAGCTTTCTTT.